Sequencing of this TCR beta chain was carried out in a study of blood T cell repertoires in COVID-19. Sequencing used immunoSEQ multiplex PCR; TCRdb keeps in-frame clones, though not all of them. The sample holds approximately 260,000 clones, about 90% seen once. CDR1 is KGHSH and CDR2 is LQKENI in the germline V gene. V lost 0 bases and J lost 5; bases outside the gene matches: 7. The CDR3 has 15 residues. Sequenced material: peripheral blood. This TCR derives from a woman aged 65 to 85 with COVID-19, enrolled during active disease. The chain couples TRBV18 to TRBJ2-7; 7 bases agree with TRBD1. The CDR3 bases are TGTGCCAGCTCACCACCGCGTGACAGGGTGGACGAGCAGTACTTC. Translation: CASSPPRDRVDEQYF. Complete variable domain (other parts from reference TRBV18 and TRBJ2-7): NAGVMQNPRHLVRRRGQEARLRCSPMKGHSHVYWYRQLPEEGLKFMVYLQKENIIDESGMPKERFSAEFPKEGPSILRIQQVVRGDSAAYFCASSPPRDRVDEQYFGPGTRLTVT.